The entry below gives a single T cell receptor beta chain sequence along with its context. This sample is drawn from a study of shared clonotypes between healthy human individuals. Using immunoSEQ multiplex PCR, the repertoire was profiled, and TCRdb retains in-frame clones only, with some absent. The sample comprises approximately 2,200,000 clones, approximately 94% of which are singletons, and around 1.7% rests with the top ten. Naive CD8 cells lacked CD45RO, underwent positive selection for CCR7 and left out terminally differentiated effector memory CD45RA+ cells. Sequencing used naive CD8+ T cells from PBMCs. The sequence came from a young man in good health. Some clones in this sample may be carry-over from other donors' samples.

The CDR3 protein is CASSFGTDNTGELFF. The CDR3 DNA sequence: TGTGCCAGCAGTTTTGGGACAGATAACACCGGGGAGCTGTTTTTT. The chain employs TRBV28 and TRBJ2-2; 7 bases are a match to TRBD1. The CDR3 length is 15 residues. CDR1 and CDR2 (germline): MDHEN, SYDVKM. V was clipped by 3 bases and J by 2 bases; unmatched bases: 3.